This T cell receptor (beta chain) derives from a study of OX40 agonist ivuxolimab in advanced cancers. Sequenced by immunoSEQ multiplex PCR; TCRdb stores in-frame clones only, minus some. This sample carries about 120,000 clones, 85% to 95% of them seen once, and the ten largest clones take around 0.15%. Germline lookup yields CDR1 WNHNN and CDR2 SYGVQD (reference sequence). The CDR3 extends over 14 amino acids. V was clipped by 0 bases and J by 7 bases, with 12 bases between them. The receptor was derived from an adult with an advanced solid tumor such as melanoma, head and neck, liver or kidney cancer. The sample here was CD4+ or CD8+ T cells sorted from blood, taken in a trial of the OX40 agonist ivuxolimab. V and J are TRBV10-1 and TRBJ2-5, with a tentative D call TRBD1 (5 bases). DNA of the CDR3: TGCGCCAGCAGTGAGTCTGGGGTTAGGGGGACCCAGTACTTC. This gives the protein CASSESGVRGTQYF.